This T cell receptor (beta chain) was identified in a study of cytomegalovirus exposure and HLA in healthy donors. Study-level information: Of approximately 400 genotyped donors, more than 70% clustered with self-reported Caucasian donors.

General study results and limits: Of the V segments, some could not be distinguished, including TRBV6-2 and TRBV6-3, and were excluded.

As concerns this clone: Its cognate antigen is unknown.

Primers for the PCR totalled 60 Vbeta and 13 Jbeta. Per the study methods: Later analysis identified some 80 million unique TCR beta chains, approximately 11 million shared. Assay: immunoSEQ multiplex PCR; the TCRdb copy retains only in-frame clones and omits some. V, J and clone size derive from that table, while D and trimming were established from the DNA sequence. Of roughly 70,000 clones listed, roughly 72% were seen once; the top ten hold around 6%. This CDR3 has 15 residues. Germline V gives CDR1 SGHDT, CDR2 YYEEEE. Trimming removed 0 bases from V and 8 bases from J; junction bases left unmatched: 3.

This clonotype originated in a man between 45 and 60 years old in good health and CMV-seronegative. V usage is TRBV5-6 and J usage is TRBJ1-6; TRBD1 matches at 9 bases. The sequencing sample was made of PBMCs. The CDR3 DNA reads as TGTGCCAGCAGCTTGGGACAGGGGGTGGATTCACCCCTCCACTTT. Translated: CASSLGQGVDSPLHF.